These 24 T cell receptor beta chains came from one sample sequenced in a study of response to subunit inactivated influenza vaccine (dated by TCRdb to between 2017 and 2018). Libraries were made using RT-PCR. Instrument used: Illumina HiSeq 2500. Using fastp at Q25 and MiXCR, TCRdb reprocessed the public reads and kept productive beta chains. Every distinct CDR3 protein forms one entry, paired with its most common genes and DNA. The sample includes 400,000 to 550,000 distinct CDR3 sequences, with 25% observed a single time. 1.5% to 2% of the sample is held by the ten biggest clonotypes. This specimen was CD4+ T cells sorted from PBMCs, taken less than 6 days after vaccination. Receptors were obtained from a man aged 50 or older who received an inactivated influenza vaccine. Donor details come from another sample of the same person, matched by shared clones.

This chain links TRBV4-2 with TRBJ1-3; D possibly corresponds to TRBD1 (6 bases). Trimming stripped 3 bases from V and 0 bases from J, with 15 bases between. Germline CDR1 reads LGHNA; CDR2 reads YNFKEQ. This CDR3 comprises 17 residues. The CDR3: CASSQRIRDISGNTIYF. The CDR3, as DNA: TGTGCCAGCAGCCAGAGGATAAGGGACATCTCTGGAAACACCATATATTTT.

The rearrangement uses TRBV7-2 and TRBJ2-7, with D tentatively TRBD1 (6 bases). The germline V gene has CDR1 SGHTA and CDR2 FQGNSA. The CDR3 length is 15 residues. Trimming shortened V by 4 bases and J by 6 bases, and 19 bases separated the two germline ends. CDR3 coding DNA: TGTGCCAGCAGCTCCGGGACACCCTATCTTGCCGAGCAGTACTTC. The encoded protein is CASSSGTPYLAEQYF.

This clonotype occurred many times. The genes are TRBV12-3 or TRBV12-4 and TRBJ2-3, with 7 bases fitting TRBD1. This CDR3 has 14 residues. Germline trimming cut 7 bases from V and 0 bases from J; bases unmatched to any gene: 4. Here the CDR3 DNA reads TGTGCCAGCATCCTGGACAGGAGCACAGATACGCAGTATTTT. Translation: CASILDRSTDTQYF.

The V call is TRBV11-2, the J call TRBJ1-1; perhaps TRBD1 as D (6 bases). This CDR3 region has 15 residues. V lost 0 bases and J 2 bases, leaving 10 bases between the germline ends. Germline CDR1 SGHAT, CDR2 FQNNGV. DNA for the CDR3: TGTGCCAGCAGCTTAGATTTGGACAGAAACACTGAAGCTTTCTTT. Amino acids: CASSLDLDRNTEAFF.

The V call is TRBV6-1, the J call TRBJ2-3; the D gene could be TRBD1 or TRBD2 (5 bases each). This CDR3 is built from 14 residues. Looked up from germline, CDR1 is MNHNS and CDR2 is SASEGT. V dropped 7 bases and J dropped 3 bases, with 14 bases sitting between them. This chain's CDR3 is CASIRVWGTDTQYF. The CDR3 bases are TGTGCCAGCATCCGCGTGTGGGGGACAGATACGCAGTATTTT.

Concerning this clonotype itself: A read error is possible here, since a much larger clone lies one base away. This chain links TRBV20-1 with TRBJ2-3; D is ambiguous. Germline CDR1 is DFQATT and CDR2 is SNEGSKA (reference sequence). CDR3 size: 11 residues. Trimming removed 2 bases at V and 3 bases at J, with 3 bases between. CDR3 coding DNA: TGCAGTGCTAGACAGACAGATACGCAGTATTTT. Protein: CSARQTDTQYF.

About this clonotype itself: One end of the junction fails to match germline, which may point to a read error. This rearrangement joins TRBV12-3 or TRBV12-4 to TRBJ2-2; the D gene is possibly TRBD2 (5 bases). The CDR3 runs 12 residues. In DNA, the CDR3 is TGTGCCAGCCGGGTCGGGCCCGGGGAGCTGATTTTT. Translation: CASRVGPGELIF.

The chain carries TRBV5-1 and TRBJ2-3; 10 nucleotides line up with TRBD1. CDR1 is SGHRS, CDR2 YFSETQ, per germline. J gave up 5 bases and V 3 bases, and 6 bases lay outside the gene matches. CDR3 length equals 15 residues. Written as DNA, the CDR3 is TGCGCCAGCAGCTGGACCGGGACAGGGGTAGATACGCAGTATTTT. Translated: CASSWTGTGVDTQYF.

The chain has TRBV6-5 and TRBJ2-3; 8 bases map to TRBD2. Germline CDR1 and CDR2: MNHEY and SVGAGI. V gave up 8 bases and J gave up 0 bases; unmatched junction bases: 10. The CDR3 is made up of 16 amino acids. The CDR3 nucleotides read TGTGCCAGCGGTTCCTATAGCGGGGCTAGCACAGATACGCAGTATTTT. This translates into CASGSYSGASTDTQYF.

This clonotype was detected only a few times. The CDR3 loop reads CAISVGTSGAPNNEQFF. CDR3 nucleotide sequence: TGTGCCATCAGTGTCGGGACTAGCGGAGCTCCTAACAATGAGCAGTTCTTC. This chain links TRBV10-3 with TRBJ2-1; 11 nucleotides match TRBD2. Germline V gives CDR1 ENHRY, CDR2 SYGVKD. Trimming took 4 bases from V and 5 from J; bases not matched to a gene: 10. There are 17 residues in the CDR3.

This clonotype was counted only a few times. J is TRBJ2-1 and V is TRBV11-2; 13 bases align to TRBD2. The CDR3 extends over 17 amino acids. J was trimmed by 9 bases and V by 5 bases; bases with no gene match: 13. Germline values: CDR1 SGHAT, CDR2 FQNNGV. The CDR3 loop reads CASSPISGLAGASEQFF. As DNA, the CDR3 is TGTGCCAGCAGCCCGATTTCCGGACTAGCGGGAGCGAGTGAGCAGTTCTTC.

V gene TRBV11-2 combines with J gene TRBJ2-2; 11 nucleotides agree with TRBD2. Germline CDR1 is SGHAT and CDR2 is FQNNGV. The trim removed 6 bases at V and 5 bases at J, leaving 5 bases unmatched. The CDR3 runs to 15 residues. The CDR3 here is CASRLAGVRTGELFF. CDR3 DNA: TGTGCCAGCAGACTAGCGGGAGTACGGACCGGGGAGCTGTTTTTT.

This clonotype was detected only a few times. The J gene is TRBJ2-3, the V gene TRBV20-1, with 11 bases matching TRBD2. The CDR3 covers 16 residues. Trimming at V came to 0 bases and at J to 4 bases, leaving 6 bases not matched to a gene. From germline, CDR1 is DFQATT and CDR2 SNEGSKA (reference sequence). This CDR3 is CSARDGTSGRADTQYF. In DNA form, the CDR3 reads TGCAGTGCTAGAGATGGGACTAGCGGTAGGGCAGATACGCAGTATTTT.

This clonotype was seen a handful of times. The V gene is TRBV20-1, the J gene TRBJ2-2; D might be TRBD1 or TRBD2, each matching 5 bases. Trimming pared 1 base from V and 0 bases from J, leaving 9 bases between. The CDR3 has 15 residues. Germline CDR1 DFQATT, CDR2 SNEGSKA (reference sequence). This chain's CDR3 is CSARGGTSNTGELFF. For the CDR3, the DNA is TGCAGTGCTAGAGGAGGGACCTCGAACACCGGGGAGCTGTTTTTT.

This rearrangement joins TRBV2 to TRBJ2-3; D remains ambiguous. Germline lookup yields CDR1 SNHLY and CDR2 FYNNEI. Trimming stripped 5 bases from V and 6 bases from J, with 6 bases between. CDR3 length: 11 amino acids. CDR3 nucleotides: TGTGCCAGCAGTATGGGGGATACGCAGTATTTT. Its translation is CASSMGDTQYF.

The chain employs TRBV7-9 and TRBJ2-5, with TRBD1 matching over 8 bases. J lost 4 bases, V lost 4 bases, and 8 bases had no gene match. This CDR3 region has 15 residues. CDR1 is SEHNR, CDR2 FQNEAQ, per germline (reference sequence). CDR3 coding DNA: TGTGCCAGCAGCTCCCACACAGGGGGGATAGAGACCCAGTACTTC. Amino acids: CASSSHTGGIETQYF.

The genes are TRBV11-2 and TRBJ2-3; D gene uncertain. Germline V CDR1 and CDR2: SGHAT, FQNNGV. Trimming shortened V by 5 bases and J by 7 bases, and 13 bases separated the two germline ends. CDR3 length: 13 residues. The CDR3 coding sequence is TGTGCCAGCAGCCCGCAAAGGGTTCATACGCAGTATTTT. Translation: CASSPQRVHTQYF.

The chain links TRBV10-3 to TRBJ2-7, with 8 bases lining up with TRBD1. The V gene end was trimmed by 11 bases and the J gene end by 4 bases; junction bases not matched to a gene: 7. Germline-derived CDR1 and CDR2 are ENHRY and SYGVKD. This CDR3 comprises 12 residues. This CDR3 reads CAATGQGYEQYF. CDR3 DNA: TGTGCCGCCACCGGACAGGGTTACGAGCAGTACTTC.

This clonotype was counted a few times. V gene TRBV11-2 combines with J gene TRBJ2-5, with D hard to call. Germline CDR1 reads SGHAT; CDR2 reads FQNNGV. Deletions cut 5 bases from V and 0 bases from J, with 13 bases between. CDR3 length: 15 amino acids. For the CDR3, the DNA is TGTGCCAGCAGCATCCAATGGATGTACCAAGAGACCCAGTACTTC. As protein: CASSIQWMYQETQYF.

The chain is built from TRBV18 and TRBJ2-3; 14 bases agree with TRBD2. This CDR3 is 20 amino acids long. CDR1 KGHSH and CDR2 LQKENI come from the germline V gene. The V gene end was trimmed by 2 bases and the J gene end by 0 bases; junction bases not matched to a gene: 10. Here the CDR3 reads CASSPTGTSGGPTSTDTQYF. CDR3 in DNA: TGTGCCAGCTCACCAACTGGGACTAGCGGGGGTCCTACTAGCACAGATACGCAGTATTTT.

This clonotype was counted only a few times. This chain uses TRBV7-2 with TRBJ2-3; a weak D match, TRBD2 (7 bases). Germline loops: CDR1 SGHTA, CDR2 FQGNSA. Between the trimmed V and J ends, which lost 7 bases and 4 bases, there was a span of 21 bases. The CDR3 sequence is 16 residues long. CDR3 sequence (DNA): TGTGCCAGCACACCAAAGATAAGGGGGGGTGCAGATACGCAGTATTTT. Protein sequence: CASTPKIRGGADTQYF.

There are a few counts of this clonotype. The CDR3 here is CSVAVSTEAFF. The CDR3 DNA reads as TGCAGCGTTGCAGTTAGCACTGAAGCTTTCTTT. The genes are TRBV29-1 and TRBJ1-1; no clear D. The CDR3 consists of 11 residues. Trimming left V 4 bases short and J 4 bases short, with 7 bases between. In germline, CDR1 is SQVTM, CDR2 ANQGSEA.

This chain links TRBV7-2 with TRBJ1-2; 8 bases agree with TRBD1. This CDR3 has 15 amino acids. Germline CDR1 SGHTA, CDR2 FQGNSA. V dropped 5 bases and J dropped 3; count of bases not matched to a gene: 8. CDR3 nucleotide sequence: TGTGCCAGCAGCCCAACCGGGACAGGCGACTATGGCTACACCTTC. Protein product: CASSPTGTGDYGYTF.

J is TRBJ2-7 and V is TRBV7-9; weak D call: TRBD2 (6 bases). CDR1 SEHNR and CDR2 FQNEAQ come from the germline V gene (reference sequence). CDR3 length: 15 amino acids. The V and J ends lost 3 bases and 2 bases respectively, with 14 bases between them. The CDR3 spells CASSLTGAGTYEQYF. The CDR3 region has the DNA TGTGCCAGCAGCTTGACGGGAGCGGGTACCTACGAGCAGTACTTC.